Listed here is a single T cell receptor beta chain. In the original workflow: It was from reference gene primer amplification that nucleated cell counts were estimated. Profiling relied on immunoSEQ multiplex PCR, and the TCRdb table lists in-frame clones only, not all of them. V and J calls and clone size are as listed in that table; D and trimming were resolved from the DNA. The data show fewer than 200,000 clones, about four fifths seen once. The data are from a study of blood T cell repertoires in COVID-19. Study details: The United States, Italy and Spain were the sources of the acute and convalescent COVID-19 samples. Sample material is recorded as cDNA or gDNA derived from T cells, B-cell-depleted T cells, or PBMCs.

Followed over time, Seattle patients had been enrolled while infection was active. Sequencing was performed on peripheral blood. This receptor was taken from a woman aged 80 or over with COVID-19, enrolled during active disease.

This CDR3 reads CASSIQSGHGQPQHF. In DNA, the CDR3 is TGTGCCAGTAGTATCCAGAGCGGGCACGGGCAGCCCCAGCATTTT. The chain has TRBV19 and TRBJ1-5; D is unresolved. V gave up 3 bases and J gave up 7 bases, with 16 bases separating them. The CDR3 totals 15 residues. Germline assignment: CDR1 LNHDA and CDR2 SQIVND (reference sequence).